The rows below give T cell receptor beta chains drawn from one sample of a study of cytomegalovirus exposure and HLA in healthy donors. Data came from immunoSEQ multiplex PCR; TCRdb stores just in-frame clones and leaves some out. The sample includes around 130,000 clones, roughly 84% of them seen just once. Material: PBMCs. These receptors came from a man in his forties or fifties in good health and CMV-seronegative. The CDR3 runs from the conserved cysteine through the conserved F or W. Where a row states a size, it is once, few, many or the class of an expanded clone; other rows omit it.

CASSGLAEPYEQYF TRBJ2-7 TRBV2 .
CASRVYRGFNEKLFF TRBJ1-4 TRBV2 .
CASSPQGVSGNTIYF TRBJ1-3 TRBV2 .
CASSLSGYTEAFF TRBJ1-1 TRBV27 .
CASSLGTAYEQYF TRBJ2-7 TRBV4-1 once
CASFGQVENEQFF TRBJ2-1 TRBV6-1 .
CASSPRDRVGTGANVLTF TRBJ2-6 TRBV18 few
CASSPGTSGGEETQYF TRBJ2-5 TRBV7-3 .
CASTPSGGGFYEQYF TRBJ2-7 TRBV19 .
CAISESGDSSYEQYF TRBJ2-7 TRBV10-3 once
CASSSRATGGDTEAFF TRBJ1-1 TRBV5-4 .
CASALAAYEQYF TRBJ2-7 TRBV7-2 .
CASSLEGGYEQYF TRBJ2-7 TRBV27 .
CASRRSTGLSRGADTQYF TRBJ2-3 TRBV19 once
CASSSTSNTGELFF TRBJ2-2 TRBV6-5 .
CASSFGESYGYTF TRBJ1-2 TRBV7-9 .
CASSIGTGAGYTF TRBJ1-2 TRBV19 .
CASSRSTGDTEAFF TRBJ1-1 TRBV18 .
CASSPPERALHF TRBJ1-6 TRBV5-8 once
CASSGEAYNSPLHF TRBJ1-6 TRBV9 once
CASSIRDTHYGYTF TRBJ1-2 TRBV19 .
CARQGGQETQYF TRBJ2-5 TRBV10-3 .
CASSEGGAGNTIYF TRBJ1-3 TRBV9 .
CASSVNIGELFF TRBJ2-2 TRBV9 .
CASSEPGTATYEQYF TRBJ2-7 TRBV6-1 .
CASSFATSGSTDTQYF TRBJ2-3 TRBV7-9 .
CASTTQGSSGEQYF TRBJ2-7 TRBV19 .
CASSQGVLGTNEQFF TRBJ2-1 TRBV4-3 .
CASSVGDSLNTGELFF TRBJ2-2 TRBV9 .
CASSLNRGDYGYTF TRBJ1-2 TRBV7-2 .
CASSIASGGTYEQYF TRBJ2-7 TRBV19 .
CASSVGTGEVEKLFF TRBJ1-4 TRBV7-9 .
CASSTTGGNTEAFF TRBJ1-1 TRBV5-1 few
CAWRKLDRSYEQYF TRBJ2-7 TRBV30 .
CASSIGGGTQETQYF TRBJ2-5 TRBV19 .
CAISETGDTEAFF TRBJ1-1 TRBV10-3 .
CAAGTGVYGYTF TRBJ1-2 TRBV15 .
CASSVAGTGYIGYTF TRBJ1-2 TRBV19 .
CASSFYESSYNSLLHF TRBJ1-6 TRBV27 .
CASSFAGAEAFF TRBJ1-1 TRBV6-5 few
CASSPPGTGFNYGYTF TRBJ1-2 TRBV18 .
CASSGQVSLETQYF TRBJ2-5 TRBV7-2 once
CASSGEDRANEQYF TRBJ2-7 TRBV18 .
CASSDRQPRLYGYTF TRBJ1-2 TRBV2 once
CASSPQGNNEQFF TRBJ2-1 TRBV4-3 .
CASSLPGVYEQYF TRBJ2-7 TRBV6-6 .
CASSLDPGTGNTIYF TRBJ1-3 TRBV7-9 .
CASSAGRGRPYEQYF TRBJ2-7 TRBV10-1 .
CASSVGGGRNEQFF TRBJ2-1 TRBV9 once
CATSTGQQYQPQHF TRBJ1-5 TRBV15 .
CASSPPSQDGYTF TRBJ1-2 TRBV4-2 .
CASSAGGALNIQYF TRBJ2-4 TRBV28 once
CASSSGLVGYGYTF TRBJ1-2 TRBV18 .
CASRRDRANTEAFF TRBJ1-1 TRBV7-9 .